This is a list of T cell receptor beta chains from one sample in a study of cytotoxic CD8 clonotypes in ibrutinib-treated CLL. Data came from immunoSEQ multiplex PCR; TCRdb stores just in-frame clones and leaves some out. The sample has 200,000 or so clones, 70% to 75% seen once; the top ten hold 5.5% to 7%. Source: PBMCs, taken after 12 months of ibrutinib treatment. The receptors shown here come from a human donor with chronic lymphocytic leukemia. CDR3s leave out the opening cysteine and the closing phenylalanine or tryptophan. A D gene is named only where the DNA matches it firmly.

TRBJ1-1 | TRBV2 | - | ASSEGLGQRNEAF
TRBJ1-2 | TRBV7-9 | - | ASSADRFYGYT
TRBJ1-2 | TRBV6-1 | TRBD1 | ASSGGTGAHYGYT
TRBJ1-1 | TRBV29-1 | - | SVEDPNTGPLMNTEAF
TRBJ2-3 | TRBV19 | TRBD2 | ASNKAGGGDTQY
TRBJ2-7 | TRBV6-5 | TRBD1 | ASSGQGSSYEQY
TRBJ2-1 | TRBV9 | - | ASSVGLLIYNEQF
TRBJ1-1 | TRBV7-9 | - | ASVLGRGNTEAF
TRBJ2-6 | TRBV4-1 | - | ASSLEGSGANVLT
TRBJ1-5 | TRBV7-2 | - | ASSLGVPWGNQPQH
TRBJ1-1 | TRBV19 | - | ASSIAYLAKAF
TRBJ2-3 | TRBV7-2 | - | ASSLVVAGPRDTQY
TRBJ2-1 | TRBV13 | - | ASRARGVGNEQF
TRBJ2-7 | TRBV28 | - | ASSLPQGIRY
TRBJ2-3 | TRBV18 | TRBD1 | ASSGQGSDTQY
TRBJ1-1 | TRBV4-2 | - | ASSQGFGNTEAF
TRBJ1-4 | TRBV30 | - | AWGPGQSNEKLF
TRBJ2-7 | TRBV5-4 | - | ASSHTVRRGPYEQY
TRBJ1-3 | TRBV10-1 | TRBD1 | ASSTGTAGNTIY